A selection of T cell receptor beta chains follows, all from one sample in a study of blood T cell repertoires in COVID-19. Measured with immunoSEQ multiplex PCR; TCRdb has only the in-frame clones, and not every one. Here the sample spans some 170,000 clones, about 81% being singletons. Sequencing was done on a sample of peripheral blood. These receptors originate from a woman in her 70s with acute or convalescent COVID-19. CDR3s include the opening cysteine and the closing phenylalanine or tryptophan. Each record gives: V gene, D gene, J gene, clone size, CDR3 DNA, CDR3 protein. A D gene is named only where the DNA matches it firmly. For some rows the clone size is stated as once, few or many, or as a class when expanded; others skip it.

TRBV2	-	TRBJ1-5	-	TGTGCCAGCAGTGAGGGCGGACAGTATAGCAATCAGCCCCAGCATTTT	CASSEGGQYSNQPQHF
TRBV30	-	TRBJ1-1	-	TGTGCCTGGAGCGTTAACAGGGACACTGAAGCTTTCTTT	CAWSVNRDTEAFF
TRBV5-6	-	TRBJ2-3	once	TGTGCCAGCAGAATAGCCGGTAATACGCAGTATTTT	CASRIAGNTQYF
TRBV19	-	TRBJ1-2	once	TGTGCCAGTAGTACGAATCTTAACAGGGTGAACTATGGCTACACCTTC	CASSTNLNRVNYGYTF
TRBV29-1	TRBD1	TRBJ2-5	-	TGCAGCGTTGACAGGACAGGGGGAGAGACCCAGTACTTC	CSVDRTGGETQYF
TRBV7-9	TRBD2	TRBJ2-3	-	TGTGCCAGCAGCACAATAGCGGGGGGCTTTCCAACTACTAGCACAGATACGCAGTATTTT	CASSTIAGGFPTTSTDTQYF
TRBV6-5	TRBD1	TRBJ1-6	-	TGTGCCAGCAGTTACTCGCCGTGGGACAGGGGCAACTTT	CASSYSPWDRGNF
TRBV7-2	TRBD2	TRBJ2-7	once	TGTGCCAGCAGCTTATCGGGAGGGGCCTACGAGCAGTACTTC	CASSLSGGAYEQYF
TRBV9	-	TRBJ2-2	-	TGTGCCAGCAGCAAGATCAGCGGGCCCACCGGGGAGCTGTTTTTT	CASSKISGPTGELFF
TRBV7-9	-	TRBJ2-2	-	TGTGCCAGCAGCCCGACCTTGGTGACAGGGAACACCGGGGAGCTGTTTTTT	CASSPTLVTGNTGELFF
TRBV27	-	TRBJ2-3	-	TGTGCCAGCAGTTTAAAACAGTCCACAGATACGCAGTATTTT	CASSLKQSTDTQYF
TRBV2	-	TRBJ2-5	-	TGTGCCAGCAAGGGGTACCAAGAGACCCAGTACTTC	CASKGYQETQYF
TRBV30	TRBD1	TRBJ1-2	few	TGTGCCTACCAGAAACCCGGGACAGGCTTCGCCTATGGCTACACCTTC	CAYQKPGTGFAYGYTF
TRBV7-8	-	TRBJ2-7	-	TGTGCCAGCAGCTTAGCTAGAGCAGGGAAAGACTTC	CASSLARAGKDF
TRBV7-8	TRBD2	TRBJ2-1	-	TGTGCCAGCAGCTTAGCGATGGCTAGCGGGGGGGTATATGAGCAGTTCTTC	CASSLAMASGGVYEQFF
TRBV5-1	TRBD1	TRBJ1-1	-	TGCGCCAGCAGCCACACGGGACAGGGGGACACTGAAGCTTTCTTT	CASSHTGQGDTEAFF
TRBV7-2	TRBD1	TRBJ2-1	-	TGTGCCAGCAGCTTAGGTCAGGGGGCGCTTGATGAGCAGTTCTTC	CASSLGQGALDEQFF
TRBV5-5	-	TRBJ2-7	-	TGTGCCAGCAGCTTGGACGGCTACGAGCAGTACTTC	CASSLDGYEQYF
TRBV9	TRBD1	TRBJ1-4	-	TGTGCCAGCAGCGCCGAGACAGGGTACAATGAAAAACTGTTTTTT	CASSAETGYNEKLFF
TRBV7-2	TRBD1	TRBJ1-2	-	TGTGCCAGCAGCCGACAGGGGAACTATGGCTACACCTTC	CASSRQGNYGYTF
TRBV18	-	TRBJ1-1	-	TGTGCCAGCTCACCACCGGGAGGGTACGCTGAAGCTTTCTTT	CASSPPGGYAEAFF
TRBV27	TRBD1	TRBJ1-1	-	TGTGCCAGCAGTCCCCTGACAGGGAGTGAAGCTTTCTTT	CASSPLTGSEAFF
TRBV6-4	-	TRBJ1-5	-	TGTGCCAGCAGTGTTAACATGGATCAGCCCCAGCATTTT	CASSVNMDQPQHF
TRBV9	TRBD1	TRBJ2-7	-	TGTGCCAGCAGCTCCGGACAGGGACGAACGTTCTACGAGCAGTACTTC	CASSSGQGRTFYEQYF
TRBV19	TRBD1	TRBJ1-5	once	TGTGCCAGTGACCGTGGTTGGACAGGGGTTCGAGGCAATCAGCCCCAGCATTTT	CASDRGWTGVRGNQPQHF
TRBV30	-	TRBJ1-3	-	TGTGCCTGGAGTGTATGGCATGGAAACACCATATATTTT	CAWSVWHGNTIYF
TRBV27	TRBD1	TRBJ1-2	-	TGTGCCAGCAGTTTCGACAGGGCCGAGGGTGGCTACACCTTC	CASSFDRAEGGYTF
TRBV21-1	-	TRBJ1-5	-	TGTGCCAGCAGCTTGGGAGGGGGGGCCGTCAATCAGCCCCAGCATTTT	CASSLGGGAVNQPQHF
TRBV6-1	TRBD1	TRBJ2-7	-	TGTGCCAGCAGTGAAGCTCTGGGACAGGGAAGCCACGAGCAGTACTTC	CASSEALGQGSHEQYF
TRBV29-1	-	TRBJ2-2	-	TGCAGCGTTGAGAAGGCAGGAGGAGGGGAGCTGTTTTTT	CSVEKAGGGELFF
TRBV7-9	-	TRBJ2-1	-	TGTGCCAGCAGCTCTTCCGGGGGATACAATGAGCAGTTCTTC	CASSSSGGYNEQFF
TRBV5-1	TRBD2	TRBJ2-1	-	TGCGCCAGCAGCTTGACTAGCGGGGGGAGTAATGAGCAGTTCTTC	CASSLTSGGSNEQFF
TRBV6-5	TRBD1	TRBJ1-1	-	TGTGCCAGCAGTCGACGACAGGGAACAAGCACTGAAGCTTTCTTT	CASSRRQGTSTEAFF
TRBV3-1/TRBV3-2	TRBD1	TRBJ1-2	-	TGTGCCAGCAGCCACACGGACAGGGCAGGCTACACCTTC	CASSHTDRAGYTF
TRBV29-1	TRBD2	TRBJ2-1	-	TGCAGCGTTGAACCCTCTCTAGCGGGAGTATTCGGCAATGAGCAGTTCTTC	CSVEPSLAGVFGNEQFF
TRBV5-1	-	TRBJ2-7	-	TGCGCCAGCAGCCCTGGGGGGGCAGGAGACTCCTACGAGCAGTACTTC	CASSPGGAGDSYEQYF
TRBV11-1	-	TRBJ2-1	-	TGTGCCAGCAGCTTACAACTAATTACTGACAATGAGCAGTTCTTC	CASSLQLITDNEQFF
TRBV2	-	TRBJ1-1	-	TGTGCCAGTTCGCTAGCGCAGAACACTGAAGCTTTCTTT	CASSLAQNTEAFF
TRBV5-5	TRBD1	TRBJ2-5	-	TGTGCCAGCAGCTTGTGGGACAGGGAGACCCAGTACTTC	CASSLWDRETQYF
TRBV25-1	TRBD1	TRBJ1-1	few	TGTGCCAGCGGGAGACAGGGTTTGACTGAAGCTTTCTTT	CASGRQGLTEAFF
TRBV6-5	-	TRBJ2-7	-	TGTGCCAGCAGGAACGGACTGGCGAGTACCTACGAGCAGTACTTC	CASRNGLASTYEQYF
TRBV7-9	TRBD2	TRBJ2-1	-	TGTGCCAGCAGCTCGACTAGCGGGGGACGCAGAAACAATGAGCAGTTCTTC	CASSSTSGGRRNNEQFF
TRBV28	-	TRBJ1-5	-	TGTGCCAGCAGTCCGACGGACAACGTCCGCGTTCAGCCCCAGCATTTT	CASSPTDNVRVQPQHF
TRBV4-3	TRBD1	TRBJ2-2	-	TGCGCCAGCAGCCCAGTGGCCCGGACAGGGCTTAACACCGGGGAGCTGTTTTTT	CASSPVARTGLNTGELFF
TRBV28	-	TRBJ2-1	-	TGTGCCAGCAGTTCCAGGGGGGACTCCTACAATGAGCAGTTCTTC	CASSSRGDSYNEQFF
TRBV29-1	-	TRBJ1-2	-	TGCAGCGGGCTATTACAGGAATCCTATGGCTACACCTTC	CSGLLQESYGYTF
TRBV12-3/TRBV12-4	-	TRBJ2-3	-	TGTGCCAGCGGGGGGGCCGCGGCAGATACGCAGTATTTT	CASGGAAADTQYF
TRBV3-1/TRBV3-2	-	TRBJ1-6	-	TGTGCCAGCAGCCAAGTAGGTATGTTCCGGGGCTTT	CASSQVGMFRGF
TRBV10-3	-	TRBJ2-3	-	TGTGCCATCAGTGAGTCCGGGATGGTGAGCACAGATACGCAGTATTTT	CAISESGMVSTDTQYF
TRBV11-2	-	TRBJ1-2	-	TGTGCCAGCAGCTTGACCACATGGGGGGAGAATGGCTACACCTTC	CASSLTTWGENGYTF
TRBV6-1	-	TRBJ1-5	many	TGTGCCAGCAGTGAAGCGATCAACAGGGATTATAGCAATCAGCCCCAGCATTTT	CASSEAINRDYSNQPQHF
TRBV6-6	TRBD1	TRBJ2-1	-	TGTGCCAGCAGAGAAACAGGGGTCGCGTACAATGAGCAGTTCTTC	CASRETGVAYNEQFF
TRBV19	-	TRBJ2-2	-	TGTGCCAGTAGTCAGGGTCGGGAGCTGTTTTTT	CASSQGRELFF
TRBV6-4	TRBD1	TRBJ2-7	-	TGTGCCAGCAGTAAACAGGGGTGCGAGCAGTACTTC	CASSKQGCEQYF
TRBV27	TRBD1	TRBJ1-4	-	TGTGCCAGCAGTGGGGGGACAGGGAGGGAAGAAAAACTGTTTTTT	CASSGGTGREEKLFF
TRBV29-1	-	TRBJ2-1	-	TGCAGCGGACAGGTCGCCTACAATGAGCAGTTCTTC	CSGQVAYNEQFF
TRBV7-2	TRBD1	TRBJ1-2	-	TGTGCCAGCAGCTTAGAACCTTGGACAGGGGACAACTATGGCTACACCTTC	CASSLEPWTGDNYGYTF
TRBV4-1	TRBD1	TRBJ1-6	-	TGCGCCAGCAGCCAAGGAGTAGCCAGGGGGTACGATTCACCCCTCCACTTT	CASSQGVARGYDSPLHF
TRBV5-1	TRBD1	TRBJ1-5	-	TGCGCCAGCAGCTGGACCGGGACAGTTGATCAGCCCCAGCATTTT	CASSWTGTVDQPQHF
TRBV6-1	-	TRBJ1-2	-	TGTGCCAGCAGTGAATTGGAAGGTTACAGGGCTATGAGCTACACCTTC	CASSELEGYRAMSYTF